This T cell receptor (beta chain) was observed in a study of shared clonotypes between healthy human individuals (dated by TCRdb to the early 2020s). About the investigation overall: A few men and two women, aged 18 to 49 years, made up the cohort. To estimate repertoire size and how much clonotypes are shared between individuals, the study performed deep sequencing of blood TCR repertoires from about 5 healthy adults. Libraries were prepared and TCR repertoires were sequenced by different laboratories using diverse techniques, in order to increase sequencing depth and limit assay-specific biases. Leukapheresis yielded between about 0.85 and 10 billion PBMCs per donor. Per donor, three plates each were used for CD4 naive and CD4 memory, two for CD8 naive, and one for CD8 memory.

Using the deep immunoSEQ assay, TCR CDR3 regions were amplified from genomic DNA by multiplex PCR. Genomic DNA extracted from each cell subset was distributed evenly over all wells of several immunoSEQ 96-well plates, and each plate served as one replicate. For sorted subsets, roughly 190 ng of genomic DNA, equivalent to around 30,000 T cell genomes, went into each replicate PCR. Purified libraries were measured with a Qubit 3.0 fluorometer, size-checked on a Bioanalyzer 2100, and measured again with the KAPA Library Quantification kit. Each immunoSEQ 96-well plate was sequenced on its own single-read 150-cycle Illumina NextSeq 550 flow cell. In the paper's pipeline: Because only junctional sequences without quality scores were contained in the immunoSEQ output, filtering matching that applied to full-length reads could not be performed. To assign V/J genes and CDR3, sequences were annotated using PyIR, a Python wrapper for IgBLAST v1.9, with IMGT germline references. Reads with weak V/J assignments (E-value above 1e-6), missing CDR3, stop codons, out-of-frame junctions, or ambiguous translated residues were removed. A V3J clonotype was defined by an identical inferred V gene, J gene, and CDR3 amino acid sequence. Percentage overlap between repertoires was computed as shared unique clonotypes divided by the size of the smaller repertoire. Richness of each repertoire was evaluated using RTK rarefaction, the Chao1 estimator, and Recon v2.1 estimates of unobserved clonotypes. For all TCRbeta clonotypes obtained by the gDNA method from a handful of donors, generation probabilities were computed with OLGA. TCRdb obtained this table from immuneACCESS and retained in-frame rearrangements with V and J assigned. These tables miss some clones; where compared with another copy, unresolved V genes account for less than half of the shortfall, and the remainder is unexplained. The D gene and trimming were derived from the DNA, and the V and J assignments and clone size from that table. Across this sample there are 2 million to 3 million clones, with over 85% seen only once. The ten largest account for about 0.38% of the sample.

The full study reports these points: Higher generation probabilities were observed for clonotypes shared by all four sorted-subset donors than for non-shared clonotypes. Larger estimated clonotype richness was generally found for naive subsets than for memory subsets. Sharing across several donors was observed for around 5% of naive CD4, over 3% of naive CD8, 2.3% of memory CD4, and approximately 0.41% of memory CD8 clonotypes. Incomplete sequencing was indicated by rarefaction of sorted-subset datasets, despite the large sequencing depth. Sampling was restricted to blood, and TCR repertoires in tissue are likely to differ from TCR repertoires in blood. Pairwise subsampling indicated that sequencing depth was expected to affect the degree of clonotype sharing among donors. Because the study included a small number of donors, the genetic and exposure-history diversity represented was limited.

A word on this clone: Its cognate antigen has yet to be identified. Per-base quality was not reported, and no clone a single base away is much larger than it.

The donors were healthy, HIV-negative adults with no recently reported acute infections or vaccinations. Every donor was a Caucasian adult residing in Nashville, Tennessee, USA. CD4+ T cells were enriched by magnetic negative selection, after which naive cells were positively selected on CD45RA and the negative fraction was taken as the memory subset. Blood was obtained by leukapheresis, after which PBMCs were separated by Ficoll-Histopaque density gradient centrifugation and cryopreserved in liquid nitrogen vapor phase. Purity and quantity of every magnetically sorted T cell population were checked by analytical flow cytometry. Each sorted fraction had its genomic DNA isolated and then quantified by UV absorbance on a Nanodrop 2000c. V lost 8 bases and J lost 4 bases; the stretch between them is 17 bases long. The CDR3 measures 15 amino acids from cysteine to phenylalanine. The CDR3 DNA has 45 bases and is translated from base 1.

The receptor was derived from a young man in good health. Some clones in this sample may be carry-over from other donors' samples. Rearrangement joined TRBV23-1 to TRBJ1-4; the D gene is perhaps TRBD1, on 5 matching bases. TRBV23-1 is annotated as an ORF whose role is uncertain. Sequenced sample: naive CD4+ T cells from PBMCs. What the cell subset or site label conveys for this sample: CD45RA+ positively selected. The CDR3 here reads CASAHLGGNNEKLFF. The DNA sequence reads TGCGCCAGCGCCCACTTGGGGGGGAATAATGAAAAACTGTTTTTT.